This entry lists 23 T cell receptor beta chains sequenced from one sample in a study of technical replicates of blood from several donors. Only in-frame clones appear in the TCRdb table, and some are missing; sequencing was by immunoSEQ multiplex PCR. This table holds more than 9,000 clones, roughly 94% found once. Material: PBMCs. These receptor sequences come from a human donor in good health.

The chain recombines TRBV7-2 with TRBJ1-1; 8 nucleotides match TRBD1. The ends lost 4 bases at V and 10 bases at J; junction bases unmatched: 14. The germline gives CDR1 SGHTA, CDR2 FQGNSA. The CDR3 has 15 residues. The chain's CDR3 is CASSSRQGRIVRAFF. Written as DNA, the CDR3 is TGTGCCAGCAGCTCTAGACAGGGGCGTATAGTGAGAGCTTTCTTT.

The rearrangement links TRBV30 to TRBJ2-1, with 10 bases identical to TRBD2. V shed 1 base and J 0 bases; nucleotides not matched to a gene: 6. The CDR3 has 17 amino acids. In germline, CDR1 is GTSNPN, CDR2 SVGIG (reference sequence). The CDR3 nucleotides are TGTGCCTGGAGTGACCCTACTAGCGGGACCTCCTACAATGAGCAGTTCTTC. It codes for CAWSDPTSGTSYNEQFF.

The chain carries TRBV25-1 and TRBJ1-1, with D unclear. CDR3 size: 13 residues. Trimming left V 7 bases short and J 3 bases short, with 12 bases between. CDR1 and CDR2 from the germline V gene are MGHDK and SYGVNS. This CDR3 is CASISRGDTEAFF. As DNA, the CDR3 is TGTGCCAGCATTAGCCGGGGAGACACTGAAGCTTTCTTT.

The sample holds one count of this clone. CDR3 loop: CASIILGGGGGYTF. CDR3 nucleotide sequence: TGTGCCAGCATCATCCTGGGGGGAGGAGGTGGCTACACCTTC. The rearrangement joins TRBV28 to TRBJ1-2; D is possibly TRBD1 (5 bases). There are 14 residues in the CDR3. The germline gives CDR1 MDHEN, CDR2 SYDVKM. Trimming pared 7 bases from V and 7 bases from J, leaving 19 bases between.

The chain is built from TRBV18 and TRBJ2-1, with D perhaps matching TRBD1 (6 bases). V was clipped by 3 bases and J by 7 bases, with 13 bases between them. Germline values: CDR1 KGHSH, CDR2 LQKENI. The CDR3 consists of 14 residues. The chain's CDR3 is CASSPGTRVNEQFF. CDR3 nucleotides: TGTGCCAGCTCACCCGGGACAAGGGTTAATGAGCAGTTCTTC.

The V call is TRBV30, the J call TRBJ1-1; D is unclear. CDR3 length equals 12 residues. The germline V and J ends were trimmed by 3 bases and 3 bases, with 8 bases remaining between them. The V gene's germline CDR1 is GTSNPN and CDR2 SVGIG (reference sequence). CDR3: CAWSRFDTEAFF. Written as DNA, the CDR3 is TGTGCCTGGAGCCGGTTCGACACTGAAGCTTTCTTT.

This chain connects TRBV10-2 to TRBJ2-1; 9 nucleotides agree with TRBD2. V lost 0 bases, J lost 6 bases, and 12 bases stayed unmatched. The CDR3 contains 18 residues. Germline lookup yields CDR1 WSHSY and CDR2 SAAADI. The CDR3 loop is CASSESIAGGPRSNEQFF. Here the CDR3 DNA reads TGCGCCAGCAGTGAGTCGATTGCGGGAGGGCCACGTAGCAATGAGCAGTTCTTC.

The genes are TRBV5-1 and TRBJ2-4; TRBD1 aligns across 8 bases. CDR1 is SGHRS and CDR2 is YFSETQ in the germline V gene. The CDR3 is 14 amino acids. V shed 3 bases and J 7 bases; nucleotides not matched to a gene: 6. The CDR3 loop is CASSYGQGSNIQYF. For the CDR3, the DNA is TGCGCCAGCAGCTACGGACAGGGCAGTAACATTCAGTACTTC.

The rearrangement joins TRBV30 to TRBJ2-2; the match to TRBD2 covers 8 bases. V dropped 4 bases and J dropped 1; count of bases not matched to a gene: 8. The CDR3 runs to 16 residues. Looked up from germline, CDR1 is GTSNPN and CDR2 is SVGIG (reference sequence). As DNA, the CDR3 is TGTGCCTGGATGTTAGGGGCGGGAGGGAACACCGGGGAGCTGTTTTTT. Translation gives CAWMLGAGGNTGELFF.

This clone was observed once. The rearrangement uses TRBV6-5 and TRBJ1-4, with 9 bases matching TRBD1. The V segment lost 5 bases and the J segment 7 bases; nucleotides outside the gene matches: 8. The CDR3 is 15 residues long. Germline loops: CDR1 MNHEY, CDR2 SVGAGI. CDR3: CASSPTGGRGEKLFF. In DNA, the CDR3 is TGTGCCAGCAGTCCAACAGGGGGCAGAGGTGAAAAACTGTTTTTT.

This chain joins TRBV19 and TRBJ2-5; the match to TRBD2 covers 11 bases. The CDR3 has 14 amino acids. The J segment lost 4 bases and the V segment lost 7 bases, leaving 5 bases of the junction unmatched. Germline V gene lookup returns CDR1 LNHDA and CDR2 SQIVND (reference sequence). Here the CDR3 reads CASKGTSGGETQYF. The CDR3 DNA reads TGTGCCAGTAAAGGGACTAGCGGTGGAGAGACCCAGTACTTC.

In nucleotides, the CDR3 is TGTGCCAGCAGTGAGGCGTCGACTAGCGGGTTTTTCTACGAGCAGTACTTC. Translation gives CASSEASTSGFFYEQYF. The chain combines TRBV6-1 with TRBJ2-7; 10 positions match TRBD2. The length of the CDR3 is 17 residues. Unmatched junction bases numbered 11, after V lost 3 bases and J lost 3 bases. Germline CDR1 and CDR2: MNHNS and SASEGT.

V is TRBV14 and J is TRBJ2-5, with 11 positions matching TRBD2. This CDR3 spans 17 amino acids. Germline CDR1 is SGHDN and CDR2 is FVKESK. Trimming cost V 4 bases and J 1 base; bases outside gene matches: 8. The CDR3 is CASSLPTSGSLQETQYF. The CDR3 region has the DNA TGTGCCAGCAGCCTACCTACTAGCGGGAGCCTCCAAGAGACCCAGTACTTC.

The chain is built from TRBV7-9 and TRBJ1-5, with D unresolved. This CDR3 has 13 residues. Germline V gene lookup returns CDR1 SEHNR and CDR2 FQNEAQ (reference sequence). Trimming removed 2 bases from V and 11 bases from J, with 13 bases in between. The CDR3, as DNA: TGTGCCAGCAGCTTATTAGGTGGGCAGACCCAGCATTTT. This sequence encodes CASSLLGGQTQHF.

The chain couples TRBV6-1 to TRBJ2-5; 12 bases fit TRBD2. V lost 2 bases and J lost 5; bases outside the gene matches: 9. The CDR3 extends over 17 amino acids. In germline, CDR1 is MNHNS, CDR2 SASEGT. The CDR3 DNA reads TGTGCCAGCAGTGAACGGACTAGCGGGAACCTCGGGGAGACCCAGTACTTC. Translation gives CASSERTSGNLGETQYF.

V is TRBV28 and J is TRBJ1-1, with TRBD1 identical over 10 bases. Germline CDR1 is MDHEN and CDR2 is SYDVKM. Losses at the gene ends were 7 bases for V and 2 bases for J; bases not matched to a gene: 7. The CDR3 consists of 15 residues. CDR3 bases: TGTGCCAGCACTGGGTGGGACAGGGGTAACACTGAAGCTTTCTTT. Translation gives CASTGWDRGNTEAFF.

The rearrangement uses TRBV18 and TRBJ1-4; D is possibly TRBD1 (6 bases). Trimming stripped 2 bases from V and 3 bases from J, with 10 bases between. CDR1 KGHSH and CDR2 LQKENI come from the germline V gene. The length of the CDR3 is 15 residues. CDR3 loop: CASSPVGQPNEKLFF. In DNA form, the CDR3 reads TGTGCCAGCTCACCAGTTGGACAGCCTAATGAAAAACTGTTTTTT.

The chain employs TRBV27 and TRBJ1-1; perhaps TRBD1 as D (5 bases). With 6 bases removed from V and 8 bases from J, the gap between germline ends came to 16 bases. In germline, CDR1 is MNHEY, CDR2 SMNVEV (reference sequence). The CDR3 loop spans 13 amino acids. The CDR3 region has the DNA TGTGCCAGCAGGGAATACGGACACCTAGAAGCTTTCTTT. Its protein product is CASREYGHLEAFF.

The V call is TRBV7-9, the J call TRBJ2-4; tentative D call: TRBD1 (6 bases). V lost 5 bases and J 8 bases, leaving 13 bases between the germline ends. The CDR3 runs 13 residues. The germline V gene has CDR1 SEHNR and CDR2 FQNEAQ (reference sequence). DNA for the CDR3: TGTGCCAGCAGCCCGACAGGTCTGGACATTCAGTACTTC. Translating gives CASSPTGLDIQYF.

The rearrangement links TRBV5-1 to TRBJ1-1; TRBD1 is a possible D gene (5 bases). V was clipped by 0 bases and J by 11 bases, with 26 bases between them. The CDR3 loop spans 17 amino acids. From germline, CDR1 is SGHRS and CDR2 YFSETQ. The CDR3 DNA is TGCGCCAGCAGCTTGGATTTTTTGGCGGCAGGAGGGGTTCGGGCTTTCTTT. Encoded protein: CASSLDFLAAGGVRAFF.

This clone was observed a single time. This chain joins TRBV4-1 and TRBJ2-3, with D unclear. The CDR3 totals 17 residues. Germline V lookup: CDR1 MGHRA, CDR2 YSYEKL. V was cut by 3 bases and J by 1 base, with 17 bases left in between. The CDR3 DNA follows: TGCGCCAGCAGCCAGGATGGCCCCGAGCAGGGCACAGATACGCAGTATTTT. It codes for CASSQDGPEQGTDTQYF.

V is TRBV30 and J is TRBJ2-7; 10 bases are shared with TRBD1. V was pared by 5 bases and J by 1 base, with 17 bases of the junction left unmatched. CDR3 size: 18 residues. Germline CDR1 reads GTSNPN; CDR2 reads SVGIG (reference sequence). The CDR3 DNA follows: TGTGCCTGGGGGGGACAGGGGAGGAGCGGGGAGGAATCCTACGAGCAGTACTTC. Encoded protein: CAWGGQGRSGEESYEQYF. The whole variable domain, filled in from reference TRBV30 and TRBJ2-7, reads SQTIHQWPATLVQPVGSPLSLECTVEGTSNPNLYWYRQAAGRGLQLLFYSVGIGQISSEVPQNLSASRPQDRQFILSSKKLLLSDSGFYLCAWGGQGRSGEESYEQYFGPGTRLTVT.

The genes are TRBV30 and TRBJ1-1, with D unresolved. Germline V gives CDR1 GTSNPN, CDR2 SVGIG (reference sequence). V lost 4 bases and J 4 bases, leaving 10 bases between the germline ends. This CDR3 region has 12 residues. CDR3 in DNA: TGTGCCTGGACCCTACCTGGCACTGAAGCTTTCTTT. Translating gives CAWTLPGTEAFF.